This TCR beta chain is drawn from a study of graft-versus-host responses after intestinal transplantation. This CDR3 is built from 18 residues. Trimming removed 0 bases at V and 1 base at J, with 16 bases between. CDR1 and CDR2 from the germline V gene are SGHDT and YYEEEE. This table comes from immunoSEQ multiplex PCR, and its TCRdb copy is limited to in-frame clones, with some not included. The sample gives around 120,000 clones, roughly nine tenths of which show up once; about 0.18% is in the top ten. Notes on this clone: Antigen: not known.

Sequencing was performed on unstimulated CD4+ T cells sorted from spleen or lymph node cells, taken before intestinal transplant. The receptor's source is a human donor who received an intestinal transplant. J is TRBJ2-2 and V is TRBV5-6, with D possibly being TRBD1 (5 bases). CDR3 sequence: CASSLEVRAPRNTGELFF. In DNA, the CDR3 is TGTGCCAGCAGCTTGGAAGTCAGGGCCCCCCGGAACACCGGGGAGCTGTTTTTT.